This entry concerns a single T cell receptor beta chain. The target antigen is unknown. The CDR3 is 16 residues long. Trimming removed 8 bases from V and 0 bases from J, with 19 bases in between. The germline gives CDR1 GTSNPN, CDR2 SVGIG (reference sequence). Profiling relied on immunoSEQ multiplex PCR, and the TCRdb table lists in-frame clones only, not all of them. Of approximately 100,000 clones listed, around 92% are singletons. The data are from a study of T cell responses to AZD1222 COVID-19 vaccine. Study-wide results and caveats: In all cases, repertoires were sampled only after the peak T cell response.

Specimen: peripheral blood, collected on day 0 of AZD1222 vaccination. This receptor was taken from an adult in good health. The rearrangement links TRBV30 to TRBJ2-2; TRBD1 or TRBD2 may be the D gene (6 bases each). CDR3 sequence (DNA): TGTGCCCGACTTAAGGCGGGACACTCGAACACCGGGGAGCTGTTTTTT. Translated, it gives CARLKAGHSNTGELFF. Drawing the rest from reference TRBV30 and TRBJ2-2, the complete variable domain is SQTIHQWPATLVQPVGSPLSLECTVEGTSNPNLYWYRQAAGRGLQLLFYSVGIGQISSEVPQNLSASRPQDRQFILSSKKLLLSDSGFYLCARLKAGHSNTGELFFGEGSRLTVL.